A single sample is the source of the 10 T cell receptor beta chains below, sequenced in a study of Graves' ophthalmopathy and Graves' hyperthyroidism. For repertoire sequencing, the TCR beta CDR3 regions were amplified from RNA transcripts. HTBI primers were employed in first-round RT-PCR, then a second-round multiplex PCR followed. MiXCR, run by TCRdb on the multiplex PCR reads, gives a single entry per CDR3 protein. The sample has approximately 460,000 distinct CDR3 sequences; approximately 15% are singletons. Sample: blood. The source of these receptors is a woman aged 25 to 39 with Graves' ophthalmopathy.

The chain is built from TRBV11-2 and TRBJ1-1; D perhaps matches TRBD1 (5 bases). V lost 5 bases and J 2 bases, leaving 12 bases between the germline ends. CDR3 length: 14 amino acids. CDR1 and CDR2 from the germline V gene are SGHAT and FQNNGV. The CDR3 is CASSPFRDNTEAFF. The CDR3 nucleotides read TGTGCCAGCAGCCCATTCAGGGATAACACTGAAGCTTTCTTT.

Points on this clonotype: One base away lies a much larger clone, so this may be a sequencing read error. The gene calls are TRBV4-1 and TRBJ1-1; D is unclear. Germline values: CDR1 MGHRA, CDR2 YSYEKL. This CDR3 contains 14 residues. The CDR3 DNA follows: TGCGCCAGCAGTCCCCCCAGGAAGAACACTGAACCTTTCTTT. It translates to CASSPPRKNTEPFF.

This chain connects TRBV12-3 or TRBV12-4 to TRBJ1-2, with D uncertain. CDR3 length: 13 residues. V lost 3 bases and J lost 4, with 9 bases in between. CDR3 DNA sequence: TGTGCCAGCAGTTTTTTAGGATTCTATGGCTACACCTTC. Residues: CASSFLGFYGYTF.

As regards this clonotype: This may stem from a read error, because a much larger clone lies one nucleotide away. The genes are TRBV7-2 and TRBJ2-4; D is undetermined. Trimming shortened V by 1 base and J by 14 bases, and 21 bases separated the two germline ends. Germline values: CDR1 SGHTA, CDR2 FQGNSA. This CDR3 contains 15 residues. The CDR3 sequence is CASSLDGDSRYMKYF. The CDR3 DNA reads TGTGCCAGCAGCTTAGATGGCGACTCCCGTTACATGAAGTACTTC.

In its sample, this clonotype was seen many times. CDR3 in amino acids: CASSFRGTDPYEQYF. CDR3 DNA sequence: TGTGCCAGCAGTTTCCGCGGGACTGACCCCTACGAGCAGTACTTC. The chain links TRBV28 to TRBJ2-7; D possibly corresponds to TRBD2 (6 bases). This CDR3 is built from 15 residues. Trimming took off 3 bases at V and 2 bases at J, with 14 bases between the two ends. Germline V gene data show CDR1 as MDHEN and CDR2 as SYDVKM. The complete variable domain, with remaining parts taken from reference TRBV28 and TRBJ2-7, reads DVKVTQSSRYLVKRTGEKVFLECVQDMDHENMFWYRQDPGLGLRLIYFSYDVKMKEKGDIPEGYSVSREKKERFSLILESASTNQTSMYLCASSFRGTDPYEQYFGPGTRLTVT.

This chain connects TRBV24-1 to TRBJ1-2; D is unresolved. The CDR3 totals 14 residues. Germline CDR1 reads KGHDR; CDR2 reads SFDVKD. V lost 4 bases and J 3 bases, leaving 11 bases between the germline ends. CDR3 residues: CATSDPSRDYGYTF. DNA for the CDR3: TGTGCCACCAGTGACCCCAGTCGGGACTATGGCTACACCTTC.

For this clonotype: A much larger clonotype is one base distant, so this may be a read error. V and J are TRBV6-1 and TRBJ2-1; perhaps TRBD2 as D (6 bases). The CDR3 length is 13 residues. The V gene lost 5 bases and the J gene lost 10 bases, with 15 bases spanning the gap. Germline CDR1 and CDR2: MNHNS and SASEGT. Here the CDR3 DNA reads TGTGCCAGCAGTAGGAGGGAGTGGGGCGAGCAGTTCTTC. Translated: CASSRREWGEQFF.

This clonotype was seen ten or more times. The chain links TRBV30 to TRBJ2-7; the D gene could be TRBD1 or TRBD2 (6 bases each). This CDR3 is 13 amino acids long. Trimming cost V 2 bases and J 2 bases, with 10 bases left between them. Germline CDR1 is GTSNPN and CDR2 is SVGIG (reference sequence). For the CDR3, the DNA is TGTGCCTGGAGTTCGGGGGCTGCCTACGAGCAGTACTTC. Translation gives CAWSSGAAYEQYF.

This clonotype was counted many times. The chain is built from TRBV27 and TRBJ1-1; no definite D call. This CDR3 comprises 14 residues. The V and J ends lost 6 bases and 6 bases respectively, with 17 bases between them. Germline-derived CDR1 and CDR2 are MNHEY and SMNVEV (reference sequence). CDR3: CASSSYIISPEAFF. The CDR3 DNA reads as TGTGCCAGCAGCTCATATATAATTTCCCCTGAAGCTTTCTTT.

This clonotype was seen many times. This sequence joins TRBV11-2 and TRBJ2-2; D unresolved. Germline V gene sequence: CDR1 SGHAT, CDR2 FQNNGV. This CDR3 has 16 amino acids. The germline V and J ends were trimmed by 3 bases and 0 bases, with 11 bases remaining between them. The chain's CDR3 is CASSFVPISNTGELFF. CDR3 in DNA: TGTGCCAGCAGCTTCGTCCCCATCTCGAACACCGGGGAGCTGTTTTTT. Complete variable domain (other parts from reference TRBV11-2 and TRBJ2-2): EAGVAQSPRYKIIEKRQSVAFWCNPISGHATLYWYQQILGQGPKLLIQFQNNGVVDDSQLPKDRFSAERLKGVDSTLKIQPAKLEDSAVYLCASSFVPISNTGELFFGEGSRLTVL.